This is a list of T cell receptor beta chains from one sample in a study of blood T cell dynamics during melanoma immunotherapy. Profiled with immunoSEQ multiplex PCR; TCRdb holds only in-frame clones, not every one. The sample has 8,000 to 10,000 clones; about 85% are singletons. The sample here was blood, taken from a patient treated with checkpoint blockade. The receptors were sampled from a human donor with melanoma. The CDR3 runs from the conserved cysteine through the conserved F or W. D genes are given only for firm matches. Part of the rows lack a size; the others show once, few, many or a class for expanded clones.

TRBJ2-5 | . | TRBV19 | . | TGTGCCAGTAGTCCAGGGGGGACTACCCAAGAGACCCAGTACTTC | CASSPGGTTQETQYF
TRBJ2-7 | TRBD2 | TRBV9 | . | TGTGCCAGCAGCCCGGGGGGGTTCGTTAGTATCTACGAGCAGTACTTC | CASSPGGFVSIYEQYF
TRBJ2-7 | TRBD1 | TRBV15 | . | TGTGCCACCAGCAGAGGACAGGGCTCCTACGAGCAGTACTTC | CATSRGQGSYEQYF
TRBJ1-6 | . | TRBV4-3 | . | TGCGCCAGCAGCCAAGATGTCACTAACCCCTATAATTCACCCCTCCACTTT | CASSQDVTNPYNSPLHF
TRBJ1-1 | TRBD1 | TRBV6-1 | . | TGTGCCAGCAGTGAAGATTTAGGACAGGGGAGCGCTGAAGCTTTCTTT | CASSEDLGQGSAEAFF
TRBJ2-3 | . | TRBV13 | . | TGTGCCAGCAGCCAGGCCGATACGCAGTATTTT | CASSQADTQYF
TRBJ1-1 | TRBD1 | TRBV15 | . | TGTGCCACCAGCATCGGACAGGGCGGAAAGACTGAAGCTTTCTTT | CATSIGQGGKTEAFF
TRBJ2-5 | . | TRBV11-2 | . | TGTGCCAGCAGCTTAAACAGTCAAGAGACCCAGTACTTC | CASSLNSQETQYF
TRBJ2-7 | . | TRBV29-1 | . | TGCAGCGTTGTTCTAGGCACAGGGTGGGGGTCCGAGCAGTACTTC | CSVVLGTGWGSEQYF
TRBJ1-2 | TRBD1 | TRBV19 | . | TGTGCCAGTAGTCCCTCCTGGGACAGGGGTAAAAGATTTGGCTACACCTTC | CASSPSWDRGKRFGYTF
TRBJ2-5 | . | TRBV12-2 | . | TGTGCAAGTCGCTTAGCGGTCCGAAGGGGGCAAGAGACCCAGTACTTC | CASRLAVRRGQETQYF
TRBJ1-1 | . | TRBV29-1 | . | TGCAGCGTTGGGGCCGCAATGAACACTGAAGCTTTCTTT | CSVGAAMNTEAFF
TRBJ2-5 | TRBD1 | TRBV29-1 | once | TGCAGCGTTGAAGATAGTGGGACAGAAGAGACCCAGTACTTC | CSVEDSGTEETQYF
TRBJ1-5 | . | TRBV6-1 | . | TGTGCCAGCAGTCCACCGACAGGTCGAAATCAGCCCCAGCATTTT | CASSPPTGRNQPQHF
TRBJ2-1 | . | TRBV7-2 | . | TGTGGGACTGGGGACAATGAGCAGTTCTTC | CGTGDNEQFF
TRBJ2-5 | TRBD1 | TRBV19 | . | TGTGCCACCGCGCCCGGGACAGAAGAGACCCAGTACTTC | CATAPGTEETQYF
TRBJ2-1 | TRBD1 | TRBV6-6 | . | TGTGCCAGCAGTTCTGGACAGGGGGTATACAATGAGCAGTTCTTC | CASSSGQGVYNEQFF
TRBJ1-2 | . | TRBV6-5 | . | TGTGCCAGCAGTTACTCGAGGGCACACTATGGCTACACCTTC | CASSYSRAHYGYTF
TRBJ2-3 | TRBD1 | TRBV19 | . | TGTGCCACCAGGACAGGGGGTGGTGGAGATACGCAGTATTTT | CATRTGGGGDTQYF
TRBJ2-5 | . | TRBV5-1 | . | TGCGCCAGCAGCTTTCTACAGTCGCAAGAGACCCAGTACTTC | CASSFLQSQETQYF
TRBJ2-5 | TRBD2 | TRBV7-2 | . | TGTGCCAGCAGCTTAGAGGGTAGCGGGGAGGAGACCCAGTACTTC | CASSLEGSGEETQYF
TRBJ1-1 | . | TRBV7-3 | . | TGTGCCAGCAGATTCCCCAGTCAGGACACTGAAGCTTTCTTT | CASRFPSQDTEAFF
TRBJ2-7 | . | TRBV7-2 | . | TGTGCCAGCAGCTCCACTCCGACCTACGAGCAGTACTTC | CASSSTPTYEQYF
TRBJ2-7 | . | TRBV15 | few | TGTGCCACCAGCATTAGACTAGGCCCCTACGAGCAGTACTTC | CATSIRLGPYEQYF
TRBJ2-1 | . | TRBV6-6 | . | TGTGCCAGCAGTTACTCCAGAGGGGGTAACAATGAGCAGTTCTTC | CASSYSRGGNNEQFF
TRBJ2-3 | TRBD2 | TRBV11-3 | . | TGTGCCAGCAGCCGGGGGGTGGTTGGGACAGATACGCAGTATTTT | CASSRGVVGTDTQYF